This T cell receptor beta chain is from a study of human T cells and chemical hapten exposure. Turning to the study itself: Patients got weekly scalp diphenylcyclopropenone doses over the approximately 23-week study.

This CDR3 has 15 amino acids. This clonotype was found a few times. This sample's time point: pre-sensitization, week 0. Treatment described: therapeutic diphenylcyclopropenone sensitization with weekly scalp DPC. Non-pregnant alopecia patients aged 18 to 70, suitable for DPC therapy. Individual cDNA molecules had unique molecular identifiers attached to them by the library. TCRdb ran MiXCR on the RACE reads and lists one entry per CDR3 protein. Among approximately 320,000 distinct CDR3 sequences listed, around 5% were seen once. The chain is built from TRBV21-1 and TRBJ1-3; the table's D call, TRBD1, was not checked against the DNA. TRBV21-1 is assigned pseudogene status. This sequence was found in a woman between 18 and 29 years old with alopecia areata. Some clones in this sample may be carry-over from other donors' samples. The source material was whole blood, sampled in connection with sensitization to the hapten diphenylcyclopropenone (DPC). The CDR3 loop is CASSKGTGVGNTIYF. CDR3 bases: TGTGCCAGCAGCAAAGGGACAGGGGTTGGAAACACCATATATTTT.